These T cell receptor beta chains were read from a single sample in a study of T cell responses to AZD1222 COVID-19 vaccine. Libraries were prepared by immunoSEQ multiplex PCR; TCRdb keeps only in-frame clonotypes and omits some of them. This table holds nearly 200,000 clones, roughly 92% found once. The specimen was peripheral blood, collected 28 days after the second AZD1222 dose. These receptors were taken from an adult who received the AZD1222 COVID-19 vaccine. Each CDR3 is given with its conserved first and last residue. A D gene is named only where the DNA matches it firmly.

J gene | V gene | D gene | CDR3 protein | CDR3 DNA
TRBJ1-5 | TRBV2 | . | CASSATGRVVQPQHF | TGTGCCAGCAGCGCTACAGGGAGAGTTGTTCAGCCCCAGCATTTT
TRBJ1-4 | TRBV12-5 | . | CASAQADEKLFF | TGTGCTAGTGCCCAGGCGGACGAAAAACTGTTTTTT
TRBJ1-1 | TRBV7-9 | . | CASSLSQGTEAFF | TGTGCCAGCAGCCTTTCACAGGGCACTGAAGCTTTCTTT
TRBJ1-1 | TRBV18 | . | CASSRRADTEAFF | TGTGCCAGCTCACGCAGGGCGGACACTGAAGCTTTCTTT
TRBJ1-2 | TRBV13 | TRBD1 | CASSDQGANYGYTF | TGTGCCAGCAGCGATCAGGGGGCTAACTATGGCTACACCTTC
TRBJ2-3 | TRBV7-2 | . | CASSLRLPPQYF | TGTGCCAGCAGCTTAAGACTGCCGCCGCAGTATTTT
TRBJ1-2 | TRBV15 | . | CATSSTSRGGYTF | TGTGCCACCAGCAGCACGTCCAGGGGTGGCTACACCTTC
TRBJ2-1 | TRBV27 | . | CASSNYRPSGNEQFF | TGTGCCAGCAGCAATTATCGGCCCTCGGGCAATGAGCAGTTCTTC
TRBJ2-6 | TRBV24-1 | . | CATSDTVSGANVLTF | TGTGCCACCAGTGATACCGTTTCTGGGGCCAACGTCCTGACTTTC
TRBJ1-1 | TRBV12-5 | . | CASGLGGGAIEAFF | TGTGCTAGTGGTTTGGGTGGGGGGGCCATTGAAGCTTTCTTT
TRBJ1-3 | TRBV27 | . | CASSTSTGPAGNTIYF | .
TRBJ2-2 | TRBV19 | . | CASSIDLFRADNTGELFF | TGTGCCAGTAGTATAGATCTTTTCAGGGCGGATAACACCGGGGAGCTGTTTTTT
TRBJ1-1 | TRBV28 | . | CASRASRVTEAFF | TGTGCCAGCAGAGCCAGCAGGGTTACTGAAGCTTTCTTT
TRBJ2-3 | TRBV29-1 | . | CSVAAASSTDTQYF | TGCAGCGTCGCCGCAGCTTCTAGCACAGATACGCAGTATTTT
TRBJ2-2 | TRBV7-3 | . | CASSSGATEHGELFF | TGTGCCAGCAGCTCAGGGGCCACCGAACACGGGGAGCTGTTTTTT
TRBJ2-5 | TRBV4-2 | . | CASSQDSQETQYF | TGTGCCAGCAGCCAAGATAGTCAAGAGACCCAGTACTTC
TRBJ1-2 | TRBV9 | . | CASSGEGGYYGYTF | TGTGCCAGCAGCGGGGAGGGAGGGTACTATGGCTACACCTTC
TRBJ1-5 | TRBV5-1 | . | CASSLRGLSNQPQHF | TGCGCCAGCAGCTTGAGGGGCTTAAGCAATCAGCCCCAGCATTTT